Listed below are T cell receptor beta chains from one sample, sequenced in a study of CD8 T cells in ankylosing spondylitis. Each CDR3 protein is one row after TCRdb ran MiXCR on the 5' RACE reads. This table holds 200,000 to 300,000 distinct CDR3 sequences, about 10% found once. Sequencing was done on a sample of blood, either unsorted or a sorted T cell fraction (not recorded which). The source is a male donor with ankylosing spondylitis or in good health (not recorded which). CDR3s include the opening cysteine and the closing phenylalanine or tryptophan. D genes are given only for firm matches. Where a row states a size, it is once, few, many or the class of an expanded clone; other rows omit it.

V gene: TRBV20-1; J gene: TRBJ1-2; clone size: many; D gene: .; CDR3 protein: CSAITGLNGYTF; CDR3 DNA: TGCAGTGCTATCACAGGGTTAAATGGCTACACCTTC
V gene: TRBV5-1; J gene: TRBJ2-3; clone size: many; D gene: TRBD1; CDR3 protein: CASRAGTAVTDTQYF; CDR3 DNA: TGCGCCAGCAGAGCAGGGACAGCAGTCACAGATACGCAGTATTTT
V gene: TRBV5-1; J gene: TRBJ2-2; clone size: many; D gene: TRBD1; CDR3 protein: CASSWTGTTNTGELFF; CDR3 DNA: TGCGCCAGCAGCTGGACAGGAACTACGAACACCGGGGAGCTGTTTTTT
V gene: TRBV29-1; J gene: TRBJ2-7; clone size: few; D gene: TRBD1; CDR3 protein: CSDPTGGYF; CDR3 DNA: TGCAGCGACCCGACAGGGGGTTACTTC
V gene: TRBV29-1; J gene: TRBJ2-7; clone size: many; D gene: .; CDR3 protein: CSVGGTNKYEQYF; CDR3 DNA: TGCAGCGTTGGCGGGACAAATAAATACGAGCAGTACTTC
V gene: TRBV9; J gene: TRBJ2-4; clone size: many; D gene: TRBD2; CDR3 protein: CASSVGLAGQNIQYF; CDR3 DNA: TGTGCCAGCAGCGTCGGACTAGCGGGACAAAACATTCAGTACTTC
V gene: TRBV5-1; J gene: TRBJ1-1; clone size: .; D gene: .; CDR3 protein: CASSLGGAQGRTEAFF; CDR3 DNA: TGCGCCAGCAGCTTGGGGGGGGCACAGGGAAGGACTGAAGCTTTCTTT
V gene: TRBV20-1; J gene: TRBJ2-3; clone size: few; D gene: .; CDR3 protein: CSAGEYTTSTDTQYF; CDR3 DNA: TGCAGTGCTGGAGAGTACACCACTAGCACAGATACGCAGTATTTT
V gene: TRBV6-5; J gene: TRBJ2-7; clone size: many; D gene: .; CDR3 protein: CASSFGQNYEQYF; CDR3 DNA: TGTGCCAGCAGTTTCGGACAGAACTACGAGCAGTACTTC
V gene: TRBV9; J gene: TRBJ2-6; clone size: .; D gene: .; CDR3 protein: CASSPRQNSGANVLTF; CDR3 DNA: TGTGCCAGCAGCCCACGACAGAACTCTGGGGCCAACGTCCTGACTTTC
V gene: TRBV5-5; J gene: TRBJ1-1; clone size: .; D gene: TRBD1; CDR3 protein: CASSPRTGPGRDEAFF; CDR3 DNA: TGTGCCAGCAGCCCGCGGACAGGGCCGGGACGAGATGAAGCTTTCTTT
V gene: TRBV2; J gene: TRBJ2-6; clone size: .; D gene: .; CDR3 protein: CAERGSGANVLTF; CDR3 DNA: TGTGCCGAAAGGGGCTCTGGGGCCAACGTCCTGACTTTC
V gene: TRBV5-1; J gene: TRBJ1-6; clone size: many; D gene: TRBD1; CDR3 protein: CASREAGGSPLHF; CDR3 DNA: TGCGCCAGCAGAGAGGCAGGGGGTTCACCCCTCCACTTT
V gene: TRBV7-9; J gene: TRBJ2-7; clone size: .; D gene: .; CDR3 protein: CASSPPREYEQYF; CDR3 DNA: TGTGCCAGCAGCCCCCCTAGGGAATACGAGCAGTACTTC
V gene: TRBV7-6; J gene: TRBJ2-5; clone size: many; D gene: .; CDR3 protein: CASSLRVRETQYF; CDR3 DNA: TGTGCCAGCAGCTTGCGGGTGCGAGAGACCCAGTACTTC
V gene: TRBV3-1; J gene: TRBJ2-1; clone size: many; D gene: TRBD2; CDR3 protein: CASSQASGKVHEQFF; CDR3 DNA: TGTGCCAGCAGCCAAGCCAGCGGGAAGGTCCATGAGCAGTTCTTC
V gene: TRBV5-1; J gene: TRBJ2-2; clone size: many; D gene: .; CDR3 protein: CASSLVGTGELFF; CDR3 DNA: TGCGCCAGCAGCTTGGTGGGCACCGGGGAGCTGTTTTTT
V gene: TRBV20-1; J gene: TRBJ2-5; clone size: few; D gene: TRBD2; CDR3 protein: CSAARLAGQETQYF; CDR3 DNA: TGCAGTGCTGCCAGACTAGCGGGGCAAGAGACCCAGTACTTC
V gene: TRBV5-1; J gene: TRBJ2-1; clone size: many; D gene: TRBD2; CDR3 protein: CASSLVPAGGPPNEQFF; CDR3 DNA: TGCGCCAGCAGCTTGGTCCCCGCGGGAGGGCCTCCTAATGAGCAGTTCTTC
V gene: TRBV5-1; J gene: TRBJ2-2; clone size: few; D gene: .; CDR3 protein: CASSFESRARELFF; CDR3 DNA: TGCGCCAGCAGCTTCGAATCCAGGGCTCGGGAGCTGTTTTTT
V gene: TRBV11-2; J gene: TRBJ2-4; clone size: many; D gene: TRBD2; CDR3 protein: CASSSPGTSGRPQYF; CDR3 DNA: TGTGCCAGCAGCTCCCCCGGGACTAGCGGGAGACCTCAGTACTTC
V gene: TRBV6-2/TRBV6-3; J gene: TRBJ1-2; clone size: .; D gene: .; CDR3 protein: CASSLTASYGYTF; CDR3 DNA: TGTGCCAGCAGCTTAACGGCCTCATATGGCTACACCTTC
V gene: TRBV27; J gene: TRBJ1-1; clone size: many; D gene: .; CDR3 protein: CASSPRDISRVNTEAFF; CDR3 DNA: TGTGCCAGCAGTCCCAGAGACATTTCACGGGTGAATACTGAAGCTTTCTTT
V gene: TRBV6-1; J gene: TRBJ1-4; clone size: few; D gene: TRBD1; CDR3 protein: CASSLSDRGLEKLFF; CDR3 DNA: TGTGCCAGCAGTCTGTCGGACAGGGGGCTTGAAAAACTGTTTTTT
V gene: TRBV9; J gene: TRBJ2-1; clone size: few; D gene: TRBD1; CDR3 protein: CASSVTGDSYNEQFF; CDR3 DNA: TGTGCCAGCAGCGTTACAGGGGATTCCTACAATGAGCAGTTCTTC
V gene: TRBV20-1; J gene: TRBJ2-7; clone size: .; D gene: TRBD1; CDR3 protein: CSARPPRGPSYEQYF; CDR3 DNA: TGCAGTGCTCGCCCCCCCAGGGGGCCCTCCTACGAGCAGTACTTC
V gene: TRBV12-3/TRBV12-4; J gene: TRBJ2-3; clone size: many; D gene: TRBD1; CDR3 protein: CASSSGQGARDTQYF; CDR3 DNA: TGTGCCAGCAGTTCCGGACAGGGGGCCAGAGATACGCAGTATTTT
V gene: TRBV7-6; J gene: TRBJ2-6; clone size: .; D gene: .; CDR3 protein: CASGGGAGANVLTF; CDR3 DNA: TGTGCCTCGGGAGGGGGCGCTGGGGCCAACGTCCTGACTTTC
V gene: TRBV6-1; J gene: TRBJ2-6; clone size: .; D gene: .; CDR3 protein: CASSERGTGANVLTF; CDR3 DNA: TGTGCCAGCAGTGAACGCGGGACCGGGGCCAACGTCCTGACTTTC
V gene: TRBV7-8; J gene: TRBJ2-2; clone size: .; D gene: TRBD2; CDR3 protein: CASKSSGAHTGELFF; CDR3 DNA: TGTGCCAGCAAATCTAGCGGGGCGCACACCGGGGAGCTGTTTTTT
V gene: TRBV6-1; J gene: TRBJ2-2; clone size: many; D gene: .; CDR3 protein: CASSIRVSTGELFF; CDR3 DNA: TGTGCCAGCAGTATTAGGGTTTCAACCGGGGAGCTGTTTTTT
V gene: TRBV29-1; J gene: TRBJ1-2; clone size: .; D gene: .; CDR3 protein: CSAEPRVGGYTF; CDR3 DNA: TGCAGCGCAGAACCCAGGGTCGGTGGCTACACCTTC
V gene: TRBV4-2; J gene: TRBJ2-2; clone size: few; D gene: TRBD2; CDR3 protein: CASSRSGSNTGELFF; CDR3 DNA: TGTGCCAGCAGCCGTAGCGGGTCGAACACCGGGGAGCTGTTTTTT
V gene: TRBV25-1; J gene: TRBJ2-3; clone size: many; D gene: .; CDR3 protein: CASSTGEGTDTQYF; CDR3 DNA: TGTGCCAGCAGCACAGGGGAGGGCACAGATACGCAGTATTTT
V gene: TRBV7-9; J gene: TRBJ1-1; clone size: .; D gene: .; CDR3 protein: CASSLQAPSGAFF; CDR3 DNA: TGTGCCAGCAGCTTGCAAGCCCCCAGTGGAGCTTTCTTT
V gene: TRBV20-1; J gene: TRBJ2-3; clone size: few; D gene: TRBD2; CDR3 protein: CSARPSGSTDTQYF; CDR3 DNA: TGCAGTGCTAGACCTAGCGGTAGCACAGATACGCAGTATTTT
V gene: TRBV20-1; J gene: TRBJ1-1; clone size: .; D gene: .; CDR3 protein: CSVRGGNTEAFF; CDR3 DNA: TGCAGTGTCAGGGGAGGGAACACTGAAGCTTTCTTT
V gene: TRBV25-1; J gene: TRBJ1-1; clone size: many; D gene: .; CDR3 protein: CASSELTGRMTEAFF; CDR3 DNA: TGTGCCAGCAGTGAATTGACAGGCCGGATGACTGAAGCTTTCTTT
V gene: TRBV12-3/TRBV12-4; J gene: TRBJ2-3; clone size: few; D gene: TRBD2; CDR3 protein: CASSAGLAGFTDTQYF; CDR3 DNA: TGTGCCAGCAGTGCAGGACTAGCGGGATTCACAGATACGCAGTATTTT
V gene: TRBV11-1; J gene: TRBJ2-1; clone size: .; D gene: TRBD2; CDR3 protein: CASSRGLADNEQFF; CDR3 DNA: TGTGCCAGCAGCCGAGGACTAGCGGACAATGAGCAGTTCTTC